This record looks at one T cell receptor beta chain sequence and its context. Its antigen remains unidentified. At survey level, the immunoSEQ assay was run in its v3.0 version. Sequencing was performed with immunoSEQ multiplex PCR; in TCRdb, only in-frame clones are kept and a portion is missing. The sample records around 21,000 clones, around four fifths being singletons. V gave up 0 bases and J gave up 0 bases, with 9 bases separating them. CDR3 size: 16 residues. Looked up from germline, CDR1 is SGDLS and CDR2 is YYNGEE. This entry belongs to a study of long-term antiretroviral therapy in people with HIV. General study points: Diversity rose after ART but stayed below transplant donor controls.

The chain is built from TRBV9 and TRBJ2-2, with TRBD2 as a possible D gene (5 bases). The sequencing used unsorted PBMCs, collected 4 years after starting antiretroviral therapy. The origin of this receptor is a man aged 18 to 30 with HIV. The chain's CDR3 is CASSVGLAANTGELFF. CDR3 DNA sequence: TGTGCCAGCAGCGTAGGCCTAGCAGCGAACACCGGGGAGCTGTTTTTT.